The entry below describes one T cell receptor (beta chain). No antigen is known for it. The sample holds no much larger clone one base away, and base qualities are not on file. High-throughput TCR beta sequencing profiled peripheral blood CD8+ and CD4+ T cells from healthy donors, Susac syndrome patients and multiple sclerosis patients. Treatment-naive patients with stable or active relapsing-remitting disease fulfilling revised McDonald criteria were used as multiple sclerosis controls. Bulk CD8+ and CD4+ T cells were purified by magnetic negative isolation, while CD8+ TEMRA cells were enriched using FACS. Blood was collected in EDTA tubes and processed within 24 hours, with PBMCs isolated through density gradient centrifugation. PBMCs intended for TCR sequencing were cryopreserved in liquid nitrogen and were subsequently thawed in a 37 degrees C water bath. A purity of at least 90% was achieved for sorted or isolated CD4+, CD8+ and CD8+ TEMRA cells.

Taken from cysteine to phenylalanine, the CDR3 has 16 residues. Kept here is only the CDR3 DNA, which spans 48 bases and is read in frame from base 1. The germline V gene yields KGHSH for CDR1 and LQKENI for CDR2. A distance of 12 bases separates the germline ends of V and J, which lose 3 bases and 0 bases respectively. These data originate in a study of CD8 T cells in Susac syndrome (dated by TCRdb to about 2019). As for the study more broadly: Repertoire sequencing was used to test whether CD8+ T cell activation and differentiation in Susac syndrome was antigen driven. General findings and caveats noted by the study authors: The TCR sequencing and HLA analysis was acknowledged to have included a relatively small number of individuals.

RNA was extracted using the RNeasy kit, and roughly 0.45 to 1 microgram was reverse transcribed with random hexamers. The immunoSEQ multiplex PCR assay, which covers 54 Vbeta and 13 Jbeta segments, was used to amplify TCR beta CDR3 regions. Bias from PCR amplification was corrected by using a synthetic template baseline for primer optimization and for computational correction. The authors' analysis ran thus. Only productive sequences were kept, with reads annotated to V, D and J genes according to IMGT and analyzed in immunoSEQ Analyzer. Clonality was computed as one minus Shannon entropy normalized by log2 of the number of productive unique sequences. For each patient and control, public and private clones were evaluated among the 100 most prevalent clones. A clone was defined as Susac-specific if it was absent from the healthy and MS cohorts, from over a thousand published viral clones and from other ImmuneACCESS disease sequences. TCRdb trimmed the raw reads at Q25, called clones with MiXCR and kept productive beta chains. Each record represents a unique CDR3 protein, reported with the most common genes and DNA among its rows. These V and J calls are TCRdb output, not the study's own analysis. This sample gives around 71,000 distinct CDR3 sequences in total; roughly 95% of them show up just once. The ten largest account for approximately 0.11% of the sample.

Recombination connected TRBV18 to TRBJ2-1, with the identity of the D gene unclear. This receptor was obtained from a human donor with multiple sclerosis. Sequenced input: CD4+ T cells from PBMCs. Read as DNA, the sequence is TGTGCCAGCTCACCGACTCGATCCAGCTCCTACAATGAGCAGTTCTTC. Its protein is CASSPTRSSSYNEQFF.